A single sample is the source of the 18 T cell receptor beta chains below, sequenced in a study of blood T cell repertoires in COVID-19. Repertoires were generated with immunoSEQ multiplex PCR, while TCRdb's copy carries only in-frame clones and drops some. Here the sample spans 150,000 to 200,000 clones, more than 60% being singletons. Sequenced input: peripheral blood. These receptor sequences come from a man between 60 and 70 years old with acute or convalescent COVID-19.

Comment on this clone: Other DNA sequences in this specimen translate into the identical CDR3. The chain combines TRBV11-3 with TRBJ2-7, with 7 bases lining up with TRBD1. CDR1 and CDR2 from the germline V gene are SGHNT and YENEEA. V shed 9 bases, J shed 3 bases, and the junction held 8 bases outside the gene matches. The CDR3 loop spans 13 amino acids. The CDR3 protein is CASSSRDSYEQYF. CDR3 DNA: TGTGCCAGTAGTAGCCGGGACAGCTACGAGCAGTACTTC.

This clone was counted once. The V gene is TRBV9, the J gene TRBJ2-7; TRBD2 is a possible D gene (6 bases). Germline CDR1 reads SGDLS; CDR2 reads YYNGEE. CDR3 length: 13 amino acids. V was clipped by 0 bases and J by 7 bases, with 11 bases between them. CDR3 DNA: TGTGCCAGCAGCGTAGTTCACCGGGGGGAGCAGTACTTC. Its protein is CASSVVHRGEQYF. The full variable domain, its missing parts supplied by reference TRBV9 and TRBJ2-7, is DSGVTQTPKHLITATGQRVTLRCSPRSGDLSVYWYQQSLDQGLQFLIQYYNGEERAKGNILERFSAQQFPDLHSELNLSSLELGDSALYFCASSVVHRGEQYFGPGTRLTVT.

The chain joins TRBV6-5 to TRBJ1-5; 7 bases match TRBD1. The CDR3 has 14 amino acids. Trimming cost V 7 bases and J 2 bases; bases outside gene matches: 5. The germline V gene encodes CDR1 MNHEY and CDR2 SVGAGI. CDR3 loop: CASNLRGGNQPQHF. The CDR3 DNA follows: TGTGCCAGCAACCTCAGGGGGGGCAATCAGCCCCAGCATTTT.

The gene calls are TRBV7-8 and TRBJ2-7, with D unclear. Germline V lookup: CDR1 SGHVS, CDR2 FQNEAQ. This CDR3 contains 14 residues. V lost 5 bases, J lost 1 base, and 12 bases lay in between. The CDR3 region has the DNA TGTGCCAGCAGCCAAAGGCGGATGTCCTACGAGCAGTACTTC. This gives the protein CASSQRRMSYEQYF.

This clone was seen only a few times. The V gene is TRBV2, the J gene TRBJ1-2; no definite D call. Trimming pared 8 bases from V and 4 bases from J, leaving 17 bases between. Per germline, CDR1 SNHLY and CDR2 FYNNEI. The length of the CDR3 is 14 residues. The CDR3 here is CASGSPDGSYGYTF. The CDR3 nucleotides are TGTGCCAGCGGTTCTCCGGACGGGAGCTATGGCTACACCTTC. Supplemented by reference TRBV2 and TRBJ1-2, the full variable domain reads EPEVTQTPSHQVTQMGQEVILRCVPISNHLYFYWYRQILGQKVEFLVSFYNNEISEKSEIFDDQFSVERPDGSNFTLKIRSTKLEDSAMYFCASGSPDGSYGYTFGSGTRLTVV.

The chain recombines TRBV2 with TRBJ2-3; 7 nucleotides align to TRBD1. The length of the CDR3 is 16 residues. Germline lookup yields CDR1 SNHLY and CDR2 FYNNEI. J was trimmed by 2 bases and V by 5 bases; bases with no gene match: 10. The CDR3 here is CASSPIGTVTTDTQYF. Here the CDR3 DNA reads TGTGCCAGCAGTCCTATCGGGACAGTGACCACAGATACGCAGTATTTT. Using reference TRBV2 and TRBJ2-3 for the parts outside the CDR3, the full variable domain is EPEVTQTPSHQVTQMGQEVILRCVPISNHLYFYWYRQILGQKVEFLVSFYNNEISEKSEIFDDQFSVERPDGSNFTLKIRSTKLEDSAMYFCASSPIGTVTTDTQYFGPGTRLTVL.

The CDR3 sequence: CASSITRWNTEAFF. In DNA, the CDR3 is TGTGCCAGTAGTATCACTCGGTGGAACACTGAAGCTTTCTTT. This sequence joins TRBV19 and TRBJ1-1; D remains unclear. Germline values: CDR1 LNHDA, CDR2 SQIVND (reference sequence). Deletions cut 3 bases from V and 1 base from J, with 9 bases between. CDR3 length: 14 residues.

This clone was counted only a few times. The V call is TRBV7-8, the J call TRBJ2-1; 15 bases map to TRBD2. The ends lost 4 bases at V and 9 bases at J; junction bases unmatched: 4. CDR3 length: 15 amino acids. Germline V gene sequence: CDR1 SGHVS, CDR2 FQNEAQ. The DNA of the CDR3 is TGTGCCAGCAGCTGGACTAGCGGGGGGGCGGTTGAGCAGTTCTTC. Translation gives CASSWTSGGAVEQFF.

The chain is built from TRBV10-3 and TRBJ1-2; D is unresolved. Germline loops: CDR1 ENHRY, CDR2 SYGVKD. V was clipped by 11 bases and J by 6 bases, with 16 bases between them. This CDR3 comprises 12 residues. CDR3 in amino acids: CAVIDGSNGYTF. For the CDR3, the DNA is TGTGCCGTCATAGACGGGAGTAATGGCTACACCTTC.

This chain joins TRBV6-6 and TRBJ1-2, with 7 bases matching TRBD1. This CDR3 spans 14 amino acids. Looked up from germline, CDR1 is MNHNY and CDR2 is SVGAGI (reference sequence). With V trimmed by 3 bases and J by 6 bases, 7 bases remained unmatched. CDR3 sequence (DNA): TGTGCCAGCAGTTATAAGGGGGCGTCGGATGGCTACACCTTC. Translated, it gives CASSYKGASDGYTF.

This clone showed up just once. The V call is TRBV18, the J call TRBJ1-1; no definite D call. Per the germline V gene, CDR1 is KGHSH and CDR2 is LQKENI. V was cut by 3 bases and J by 7 bases, with 15 bases left in between. The CDR3 has 14 residues. CDR3 nucleotide sequence: TGTGCCAGCTCACCCCGTGGAGACTCCGGTGAAGCTTTCTTT. The encoded protein is CASSPRGDSGEAFF.

The V gene is TRBV6-2 or TRBV6-3, the J gene TRBJ2-3; 11 nucleotides match TRBD2. CDR1 is MNHEY, CDR2 SVGEGT, per germline. The trim removed 5 bases at V and 7 bases at J, leaving 11 bases unmatched. The CDR3 runs to 16 residues. The DNA for the CDR3 is TGTGCCAGCAGTCCGCGGCTTATAGCGGGGGGGAATACGCAGTATTTT. Translation: CASSPRLIAGGNTQYF.

V usage is TRBV2 and J usage is TRBJ1-6; 8 positions match TRBD1. The CDR3 covers 16 residues. The germline CDR1 and CDR2 sequences are SNHLY and FYNNEI. The junction had 12 bases not matched to a gene; V was cut back by 7 bases and J by 7 bases. Written as DNA, the CDR3 is TGTGCCAGCACCTATGAGGCGCAGGGGGCGAATTCACCCCTCCACTTT. It specifies CASTYEAQGANSPLHF.

The rearrangement uses TRBV3-1 (or the pseudogene TRBV3-2) and TRBJ2-3, with a possible D match to TRBD1 (6 bases). The V and J ends lost 3 bases and 0 bases respectively, with 13 bases between them. The CDR3 is made up of 16 amino acids. Germline V gene lookup returns CDR1 LGHDT and CDR2 YNNKEL (reference sequence). In DNA form, the CDR3 reads TGTGCCAGCAGCCAGACCGGGACACCAAGCACAGATACGCAGTATTTT. The encoded protein is CASSQTGTPSTDTQYF.

J is TRBJ2-2 and V is TRBV7-9, with TRBD1 identical over 7 bases. Per germline, CDR1 SEHNR and CDR2 FQNEAQ (reference sequence). The CDR3 has 16 residues. V gave up 10 bases and J gave up 3 bases; unmatched junction bases: 14. CDR3 amino acids: CAIPIRDRSYTGELFF. CDR3 sequence (DNA): TGTGCCATCCCGATCCGGGACAGATCTTACACCGGGGAGCTGTTTTTT.

V gene TRBV30 combines with J gene TRBJ1-2; 10 bases fit TRBD1. The J segment lost 8 bases and the V segment lost 3 bases, leaving 12 bases of the junction unmatched. CDR1 is GTSNPN, CDR2 SVGIG, per germline (reference sequence). This CDR3 has 15 amino acids. The CDR3 protein is CAWRDRDRGLKGYTF. As DNA, the CDR3 is TGTGCCTGGAGGGACCGGGACAGGGGCCTTAAGGGCTACACCTTC.

This sequence joins TRBV5-8 and TRBJ1-1, with TRBD1 matching over 11 bases. Germline CDR1 is SGHTS and CDR2 is YDEGEE. The CDR3 loop spans 15 amino acids. V dropped 0 bases and J dropped 6; count of bases not matched to a gene: 4. The CDR3 sequence: CASSLAGTGGAEAFF. Here the CDR3 DNA reads TGTGCCAGCAGCTTGGCAGGGACAGGGGGGGCTGAAGCTTTCTTT.

V gene TRBV30 combines with J gene TRBJ1-6; D may be TRBD1 (6 bases). The CDR3 sequence is 18 residues long. Germline V gives CDR1 GTSNPN, CDR2 SVGIG (reference sequence). Deletions cut 6 bases from V and 4 bases from J, with 25 bases between. The CDR3 here is CACKTRQENTRYNSPLHF. As DNA, the CDR3 is TGTGCCTGCAAAACCCGACAGGAAAATACTCGATATAATTCACCCCTCCACTTT.